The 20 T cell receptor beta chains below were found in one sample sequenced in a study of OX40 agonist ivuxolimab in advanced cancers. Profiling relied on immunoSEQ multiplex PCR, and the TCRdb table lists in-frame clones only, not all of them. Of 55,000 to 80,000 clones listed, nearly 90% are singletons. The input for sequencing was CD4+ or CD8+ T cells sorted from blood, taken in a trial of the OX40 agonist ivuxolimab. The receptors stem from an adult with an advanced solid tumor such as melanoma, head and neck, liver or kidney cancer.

CDR3 sequence reads: CASSSNPGQGAYGYTF. The CDR3 nucleotides are TGTGCCAGCAGTTCAAACCCCGGACAGGGGGCCTATGGCTACACCTTC. The J gene is TRBJ1-2, the V gene TRBV6-5; 11 bases agree with TRBD1. The V gene's germline CDR1 is MNHEY and CDR2 SVGAGI. The length of the CDR3 is 16 residues. The V segment lost 4 bases and the J segment 4 bases; nucleotides outside the gene matches: 8.

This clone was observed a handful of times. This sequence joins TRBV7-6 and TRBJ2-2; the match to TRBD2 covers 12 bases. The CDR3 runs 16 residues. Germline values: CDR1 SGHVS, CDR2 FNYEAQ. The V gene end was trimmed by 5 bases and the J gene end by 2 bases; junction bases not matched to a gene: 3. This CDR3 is CASSGLAGLNTGELFF. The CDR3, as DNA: TGTGCCAGCAGCGGACTAGCGGGACTAAACACCGGGGAGCTGTTTTTT.

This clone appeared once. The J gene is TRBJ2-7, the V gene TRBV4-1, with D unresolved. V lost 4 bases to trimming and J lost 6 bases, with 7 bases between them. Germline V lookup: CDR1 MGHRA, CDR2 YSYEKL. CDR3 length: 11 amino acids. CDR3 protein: CASSRLGEQYF. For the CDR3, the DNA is TGCGCCAGCAGCCGCTTGGGCGAGCAGTACTTC.

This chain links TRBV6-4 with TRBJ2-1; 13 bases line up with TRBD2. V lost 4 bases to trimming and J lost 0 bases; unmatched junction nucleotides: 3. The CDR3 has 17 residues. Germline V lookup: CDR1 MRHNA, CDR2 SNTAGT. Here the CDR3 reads CASSAWTSGSSYNEQFF. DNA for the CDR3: TGTGCCAGCAGTGCTTGGACTAGCGGGAGCTCCTACAATGAGCAGTTCTTC.

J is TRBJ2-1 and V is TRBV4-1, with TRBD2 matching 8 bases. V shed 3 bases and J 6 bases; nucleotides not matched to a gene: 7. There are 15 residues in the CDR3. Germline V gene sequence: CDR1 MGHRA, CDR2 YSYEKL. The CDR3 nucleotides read TGCGCCAGCAGCCATAAAACGGGAGGGTCCAATGAGCAGTTCTTC. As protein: CASSHKTGGSNEQFF.

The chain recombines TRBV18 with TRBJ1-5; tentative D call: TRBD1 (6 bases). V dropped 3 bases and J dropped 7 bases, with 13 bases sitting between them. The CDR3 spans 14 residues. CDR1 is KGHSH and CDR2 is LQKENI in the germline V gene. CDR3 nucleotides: TGTGCCAGCTCACCGTTACAGGGAGAGCAGCCCCAGCATTTT. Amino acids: CASSPLQGEQPQHF. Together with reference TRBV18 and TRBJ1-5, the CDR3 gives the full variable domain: NAGVMQNPRHLVRRRGQEARLRCSPMKGHSHVYWYRQLPEEGLKFMVYLQKENIIDESGMPKERFSAEFPKEGPSILRIQQVVRGDSAAYFCASSPLQGEQPQHFGDGTRLSIL.

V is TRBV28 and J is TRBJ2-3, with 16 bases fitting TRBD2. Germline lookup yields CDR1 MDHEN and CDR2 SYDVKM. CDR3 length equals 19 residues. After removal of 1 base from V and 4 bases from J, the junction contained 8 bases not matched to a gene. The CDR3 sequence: CASSLSPGLAGGPPDTQYF. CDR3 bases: TGTGCCAGCAGTTTATCCCCGGGACTAGCGGGAGGGCCCCCAGATACGCAGTATTTT.

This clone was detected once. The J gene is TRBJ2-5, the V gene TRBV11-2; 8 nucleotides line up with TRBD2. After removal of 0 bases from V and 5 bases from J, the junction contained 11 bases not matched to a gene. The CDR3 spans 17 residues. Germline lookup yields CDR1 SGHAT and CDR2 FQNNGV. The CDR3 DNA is TGTGCCAGCAGCTTAGATTCCGCTAGCGGGCGGGGGGAGACCCAGTACTTC. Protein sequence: CASSLDSASGRGETQYF.

CDR3 sequence: CASSQAGHIYEQYF. The CDR3 DNA reads as TGTGCCAGCAGCCAAGCGGGCCACATCTACGAGCAGTACTTC. The rearrangement joins TRBV14 to TRBJ2-7; D remains ambiguous. V was trimmed by 1 base and J by 3 bases, leaving 10 bases between them. There are 14 residues in the CDR3. CDR1 and CDR2 from the germline V gene are SGHDN and FVKESK.

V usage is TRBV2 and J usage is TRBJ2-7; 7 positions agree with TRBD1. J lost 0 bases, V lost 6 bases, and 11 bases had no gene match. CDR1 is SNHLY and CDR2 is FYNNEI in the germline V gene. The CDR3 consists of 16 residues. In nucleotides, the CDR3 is TGTGCCAGCAGACGGGACAGCGACCATTCCTCCTACGAGCAGTACTTC. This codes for CASRRDSDHSSYEQYF. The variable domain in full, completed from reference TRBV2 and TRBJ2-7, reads EPEVTQTPSHQVTQMGQEVILRCVPISNHLYFYWYRQILGQKVEFLVSFYNNEISEKSEIFDDQFSVERPDGSNFTLKIRSTKLEDSAMYFCASRRDSDHSSYEQYFGPGTRLTVT.

This CDR3 reads CASSVGTAYEQYF. CDR3 sequence (DNA): TGTGCCAGCAGCGTTGGGACAGCCTACGAGCAGTACTTC. This chain joins TRBV11-2 and TRBJ2-7, with 7 bases that match TRBD1. The CDR3 runs 13 residues. The junction had 3 bases not matched to a gene; V was cut back by 5 bases and J by 2 bases. Germline V gene data show CDR1 as SGHAT and CDR2 as FQNNGV. The full variable domain, in which reference TRBV11-2 and TRBJ2-7 provide the parts outside the CDR3, is EAGVAQSPRYKIIEKRQSVAFWCNPISGHATLYWYQQILGQGPKLLIQFQNNGVVDDSQLPKDRFSAERLKGVDSTLKIQPAKLEDSAVYLCASSVGTAYEQYFGPGTRLTVT.

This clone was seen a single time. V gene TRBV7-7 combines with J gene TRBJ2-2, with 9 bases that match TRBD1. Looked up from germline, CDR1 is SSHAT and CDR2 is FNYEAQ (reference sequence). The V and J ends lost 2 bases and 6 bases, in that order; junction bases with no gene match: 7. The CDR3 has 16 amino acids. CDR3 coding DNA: TGTGCCAGCAGCTTACGTACAGGGGGCAATCCCGGGGAGCTGTTTTTT. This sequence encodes CASSLRTGGNPGELFF.

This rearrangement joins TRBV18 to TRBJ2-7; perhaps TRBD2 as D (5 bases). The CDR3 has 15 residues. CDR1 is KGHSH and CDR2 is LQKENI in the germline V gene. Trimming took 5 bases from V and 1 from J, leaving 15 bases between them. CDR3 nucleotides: TGTGCCAGCTCAATAACTCTCGGGGTGTCCTACGAGCAGTACTTC. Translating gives CASSITLGVSYEQYF.

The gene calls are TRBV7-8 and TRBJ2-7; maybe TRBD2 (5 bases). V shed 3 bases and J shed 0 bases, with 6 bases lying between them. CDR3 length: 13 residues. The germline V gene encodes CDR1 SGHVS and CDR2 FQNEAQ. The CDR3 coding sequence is TGTGCCAGCAGCTTCGGACTCTCCTACGAGCAGTACTTC. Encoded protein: CASSFGLSYEQYF. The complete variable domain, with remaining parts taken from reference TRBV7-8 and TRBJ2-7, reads GAGVSQSPRYKVAKRGQDVALRCDPISGHVSLFWYQQALGQGPEFLTYFQNEAQLDKSGLPSDRFFAERPEGSVSTLKIQRTQQEDSAVYLCASSFGLSYEQYFGPGTRLTVT.

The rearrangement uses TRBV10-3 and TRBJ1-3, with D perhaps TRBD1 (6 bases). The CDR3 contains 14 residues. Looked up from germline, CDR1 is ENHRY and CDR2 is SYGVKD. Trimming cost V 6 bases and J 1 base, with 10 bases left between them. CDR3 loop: CAIREQGSGNTIYF. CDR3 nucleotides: TGTGCCATCAGGGAACAGGGATCTGGAAACACCATATATTTT.

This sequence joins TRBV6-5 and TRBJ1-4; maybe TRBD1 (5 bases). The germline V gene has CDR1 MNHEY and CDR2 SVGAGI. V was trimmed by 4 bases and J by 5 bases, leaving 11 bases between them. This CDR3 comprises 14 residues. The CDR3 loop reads CASSFGTANEKLFF. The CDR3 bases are TGTGCCAGCAGTTTCGGGACGGCCAATGAAAAACTGTTTTTT.

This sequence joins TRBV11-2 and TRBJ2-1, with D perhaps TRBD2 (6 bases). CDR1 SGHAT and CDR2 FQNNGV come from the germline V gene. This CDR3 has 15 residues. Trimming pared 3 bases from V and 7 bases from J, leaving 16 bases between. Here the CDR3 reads CASSLEGPWENEQFF. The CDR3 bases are TGTGCCAGCAGCTTGGAGGGTCCGTGGGAGAATGAGCAGTTCTTC. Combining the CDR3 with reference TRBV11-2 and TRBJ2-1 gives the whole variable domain EAGVAQSPRYKIIEKRQSVAFWCNPISGHATLYWYQQILGQGPKLLIQFQNNGVVDDSQLPKDRFSAERLKGVDSTLKIQPAKLEDSAVYLCASSLEGPWENEQFFGPGTRLTVL.

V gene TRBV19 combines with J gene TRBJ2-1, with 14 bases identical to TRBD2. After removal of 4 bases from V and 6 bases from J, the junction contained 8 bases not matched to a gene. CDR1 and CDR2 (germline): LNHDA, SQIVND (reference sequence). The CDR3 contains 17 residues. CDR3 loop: CASSKRPTSGRANEQFF. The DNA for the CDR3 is TGTGCCAGTAGTAAGCGTCCGACTAGCGGGAGGGCCAATGAGCAGTTCTTC.

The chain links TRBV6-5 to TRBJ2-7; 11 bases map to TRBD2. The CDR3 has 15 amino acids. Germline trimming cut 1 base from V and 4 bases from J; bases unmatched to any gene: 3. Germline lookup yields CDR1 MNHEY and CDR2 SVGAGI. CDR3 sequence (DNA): TGTGCCAGCAGTTACTTAGCGGGAGGGATTTACGAGCAGTACTTC. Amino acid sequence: CASSYLAGGIYEQYF.

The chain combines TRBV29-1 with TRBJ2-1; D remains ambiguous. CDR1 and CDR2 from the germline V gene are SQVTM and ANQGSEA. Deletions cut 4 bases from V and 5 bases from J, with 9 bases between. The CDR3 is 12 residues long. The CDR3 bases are TGCAGCGTTGTGGTTTGGAACAATGAGCAGTTCTTC. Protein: CSVVVWNNEQFF.